This TCR beta chain comes out of a study of T cell responses to AZD1222 COVID-19 vaccine. Germline V CDR1 and CDR2: GTSNPN, SVGIG (reference sequence). The CDR3 length is 13 residues. The ends were cut back, 4 bases at V and 4 bases at J, with 8 bases in the middle. Study findings and constraints: Recipients of two AZD1222 doses showed rising Spike-specific TCR breadth and depth. Most donors were white British and more were female, and clonal diversity was possibly underestimated. The study sampled repertoires only after the peak T cell response. Reports say nearly half of spike-specific TCRs go after unmutated variant regions.

Here immunoSEQ multiplex PCR was the method, and the copy in TCRdb shows in-frame clones only, minus some. In the table there are 120,000 or so clones, roughly 90% of which are singletons. With regard to this clone: Antigen unknown.

This sequence was found in an adult in good health. The rearrangement joins TRBV30 to TRBJ1-6; no clear D. Material: peripheral blood, obtained on day 0 of AZD1222 vaccination. CDR3 nucleotides: TGTGCCTGGAATATCGGGTATAATTCACCCCTCCACTTT. It translates to CAWNIGYNSPLHF.